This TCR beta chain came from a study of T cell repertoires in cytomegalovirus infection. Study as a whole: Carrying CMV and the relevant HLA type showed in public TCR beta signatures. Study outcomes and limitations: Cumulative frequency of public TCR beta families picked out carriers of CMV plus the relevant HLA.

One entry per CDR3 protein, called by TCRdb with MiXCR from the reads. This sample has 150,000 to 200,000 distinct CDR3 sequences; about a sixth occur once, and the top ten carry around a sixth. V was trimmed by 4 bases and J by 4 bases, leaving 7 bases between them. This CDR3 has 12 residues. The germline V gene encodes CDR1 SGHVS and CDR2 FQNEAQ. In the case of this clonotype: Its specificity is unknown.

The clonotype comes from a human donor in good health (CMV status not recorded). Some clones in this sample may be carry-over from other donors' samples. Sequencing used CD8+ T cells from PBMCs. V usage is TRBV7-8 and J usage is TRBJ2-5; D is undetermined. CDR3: CASSSSPETQYF. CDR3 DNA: TGTGCCAGCAGCTCCTCCCCAGAGACCCAGTACTTC.